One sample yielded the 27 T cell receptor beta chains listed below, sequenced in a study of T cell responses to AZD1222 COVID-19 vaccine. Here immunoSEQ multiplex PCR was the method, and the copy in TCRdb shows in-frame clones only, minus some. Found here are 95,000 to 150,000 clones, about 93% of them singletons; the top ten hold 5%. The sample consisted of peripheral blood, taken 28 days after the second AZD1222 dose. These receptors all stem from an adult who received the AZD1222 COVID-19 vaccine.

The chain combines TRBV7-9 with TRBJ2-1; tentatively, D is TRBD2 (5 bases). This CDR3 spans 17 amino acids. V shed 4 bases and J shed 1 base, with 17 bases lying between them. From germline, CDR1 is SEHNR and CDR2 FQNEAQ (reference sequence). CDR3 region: CASSSSLDLASYNEQFF. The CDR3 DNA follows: TGTGCCAGCAGCTCATCACTGGATCTAGCTTCCTACAATGAGCAGTTCTTC.

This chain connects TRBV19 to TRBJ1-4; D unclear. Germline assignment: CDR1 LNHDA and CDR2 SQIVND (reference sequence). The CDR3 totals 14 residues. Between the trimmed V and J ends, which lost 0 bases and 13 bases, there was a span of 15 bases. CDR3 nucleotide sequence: TGTGCCAGTAGTATAGAGCCCCTCGGCAGGATACTGTTTTTT. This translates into CASSIEPLGRILFF.

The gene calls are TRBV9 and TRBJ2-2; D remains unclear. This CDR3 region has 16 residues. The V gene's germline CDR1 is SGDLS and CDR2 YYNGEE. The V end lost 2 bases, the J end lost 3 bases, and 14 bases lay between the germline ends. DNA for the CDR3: TGTGCCAGCAGCGTGGACGGCAGTAAACACACCGGGGAGCTGTTTTTT. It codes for CASSVDGSKHTGELFF.

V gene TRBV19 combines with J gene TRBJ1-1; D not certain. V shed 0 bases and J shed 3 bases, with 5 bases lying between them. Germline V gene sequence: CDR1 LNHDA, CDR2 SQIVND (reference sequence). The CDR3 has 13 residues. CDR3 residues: CASSIDRDTEAFF. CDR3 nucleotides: TGTGCCAGTAGTATAGACAGAGACACTGAAGCTTTCTTT.

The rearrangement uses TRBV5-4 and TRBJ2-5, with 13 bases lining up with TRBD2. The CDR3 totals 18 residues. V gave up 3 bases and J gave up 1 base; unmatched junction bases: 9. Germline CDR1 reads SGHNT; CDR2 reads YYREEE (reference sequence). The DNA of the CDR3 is TGTGCCAGCAGCTCGGGGGGACTAGCGGGGTCGACCCAAGAGACCCAGTACTTC. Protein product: CASSSGGLAGSTQETQYF.

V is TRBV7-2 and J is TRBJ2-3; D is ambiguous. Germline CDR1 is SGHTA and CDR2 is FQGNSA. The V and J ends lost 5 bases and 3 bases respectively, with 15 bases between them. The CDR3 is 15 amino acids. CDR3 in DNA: TGTGCCAGCAGCCCGGTGGAGCTCAGGACAGATACGCAGTATTTT. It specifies CASSPVELRTDTQYF. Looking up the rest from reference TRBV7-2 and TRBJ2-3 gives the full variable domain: GAGVSQSPSNKVTEKGKDVELRCDPISGHTALYWYRQSLGQGLEFLIYFQGNSAPDKSGLPSDRFSAERTGGSVSTLTIQRTQQEDSAVYLCASSPVELRTDTQYFGPGTRLTVL.

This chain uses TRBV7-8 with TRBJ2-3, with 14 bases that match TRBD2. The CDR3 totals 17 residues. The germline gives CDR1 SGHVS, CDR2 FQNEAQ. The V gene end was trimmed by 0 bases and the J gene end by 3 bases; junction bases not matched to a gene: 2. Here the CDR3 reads CASSLARTSGGTDTQYF. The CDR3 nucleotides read TGTGCCAGCAGCTTAGCGAGGACTAGCGGGGGGACAGATACGCAGTATTTT.

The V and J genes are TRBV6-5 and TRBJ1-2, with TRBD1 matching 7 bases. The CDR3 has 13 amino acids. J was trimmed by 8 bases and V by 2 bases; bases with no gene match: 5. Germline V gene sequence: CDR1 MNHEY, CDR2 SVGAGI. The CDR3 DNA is TGTGCCAGCAGTTACGACAGGGCCCGGGGCTACACCTTC. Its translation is CASSYDRARGYTF.

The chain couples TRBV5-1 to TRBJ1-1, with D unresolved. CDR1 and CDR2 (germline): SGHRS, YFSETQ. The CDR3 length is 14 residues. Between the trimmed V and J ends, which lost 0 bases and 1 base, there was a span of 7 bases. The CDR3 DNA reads TGCGCCAGCAGCTTGGAGGCGGGGAACACTGAAGCTTTCTTT. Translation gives CASSLEAGNTEAFF.

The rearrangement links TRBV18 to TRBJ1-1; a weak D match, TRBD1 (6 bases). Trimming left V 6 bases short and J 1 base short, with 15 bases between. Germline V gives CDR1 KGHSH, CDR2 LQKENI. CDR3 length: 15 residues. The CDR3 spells CASSPEMTGNTEAFF. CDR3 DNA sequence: TGTGCCAGCTCGCCAGAAATGACAGGGAACACTGAAGCTTTCTTT.

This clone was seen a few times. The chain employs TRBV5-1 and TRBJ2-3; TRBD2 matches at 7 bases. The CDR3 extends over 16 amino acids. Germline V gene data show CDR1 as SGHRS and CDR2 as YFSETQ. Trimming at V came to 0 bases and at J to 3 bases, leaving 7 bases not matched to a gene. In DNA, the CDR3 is TGCGCCAGCAGCTTGGACGGGGAGGGGACTACAGATACGCAGTATTTT. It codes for CASSLDGEGTTDTQYF.

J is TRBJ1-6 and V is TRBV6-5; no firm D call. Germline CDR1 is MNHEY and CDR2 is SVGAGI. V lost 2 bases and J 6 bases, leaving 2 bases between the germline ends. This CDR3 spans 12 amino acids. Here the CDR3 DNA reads TGTGCCAGCAGTTACCCTAATTCACCCCTCCACTTT. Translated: CASSYPNSPLHF.

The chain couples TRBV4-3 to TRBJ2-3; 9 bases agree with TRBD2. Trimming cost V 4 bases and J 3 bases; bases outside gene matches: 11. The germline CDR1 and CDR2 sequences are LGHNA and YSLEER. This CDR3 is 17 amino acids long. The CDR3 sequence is CASSRGGSGGRTDTQYF. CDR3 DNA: TGCGCCAGCAGCCGAGGTGGAAGCGGGGGGAGGACAGATACGCAGTATTTT.

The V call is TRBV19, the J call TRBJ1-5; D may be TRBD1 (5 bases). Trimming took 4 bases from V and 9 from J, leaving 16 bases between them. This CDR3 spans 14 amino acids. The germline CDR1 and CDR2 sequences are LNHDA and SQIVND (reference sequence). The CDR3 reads CASSTVGGNVPQHF. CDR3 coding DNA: TGTGCCAGTAGTACCGTTGGGGGTAACGTGCCCCAGCATTTT.

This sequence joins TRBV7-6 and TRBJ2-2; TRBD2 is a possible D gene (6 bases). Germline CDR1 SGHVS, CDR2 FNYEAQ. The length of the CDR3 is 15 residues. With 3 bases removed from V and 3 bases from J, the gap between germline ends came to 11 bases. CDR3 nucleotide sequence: TGTGCCAGCAGCTTGAGCGGGTTGGACACCGGGGAGCTGTTTTTT. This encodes CASSLSGLDTGELFF.

CDR3 DNA: TGTGCCAGCAGTTTGCAGGGAGTCTATAATTCACCCCTCCACTTT. Translating it yields CASSLQGVYNSPLHF. The V gene is TRBV28, the J gene TRBJ1-6, with D perhaps TRBD1 (5 bases). The germline V gene has CDR1 MDHEN and CDR2 SYDVKM. The germline V and J ends were trimmed by 3 bases and 3 bases, with 9 bases remaining between them. This CDR3 is 15 amino acids long.

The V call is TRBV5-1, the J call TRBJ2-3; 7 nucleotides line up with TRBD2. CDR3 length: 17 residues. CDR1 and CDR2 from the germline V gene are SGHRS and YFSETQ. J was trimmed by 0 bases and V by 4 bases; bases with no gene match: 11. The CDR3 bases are TGCGCCAGCAGCCTACGTCTTGAGGGAGGGAGCACAGATACGCAGTATTTT. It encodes CASSLRLEGGSTDTQYF.

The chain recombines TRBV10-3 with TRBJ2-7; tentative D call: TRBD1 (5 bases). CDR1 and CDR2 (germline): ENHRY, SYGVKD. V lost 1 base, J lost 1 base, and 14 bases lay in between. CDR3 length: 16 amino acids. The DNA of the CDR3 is TGTGCCATCAGTGAGTTGGCAGGGCTGGGGTCCTACGAGCAGTACTTC. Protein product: CAISELAGLGSYEQYF.

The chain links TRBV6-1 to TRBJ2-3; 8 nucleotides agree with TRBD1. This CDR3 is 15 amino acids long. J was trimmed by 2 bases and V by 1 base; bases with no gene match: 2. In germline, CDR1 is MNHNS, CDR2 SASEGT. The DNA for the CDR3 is TGTGCCAGCAGTGAAGGGACAGGGTTCACAGATACGCAGTATTTT. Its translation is CASSEGTGFTDTQYF.

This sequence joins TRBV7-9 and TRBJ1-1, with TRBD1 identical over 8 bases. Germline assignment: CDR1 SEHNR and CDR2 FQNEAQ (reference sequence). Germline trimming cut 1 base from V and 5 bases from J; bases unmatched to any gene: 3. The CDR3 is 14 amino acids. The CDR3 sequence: CASSLDRGATEAFF. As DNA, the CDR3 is TGTGCCAGCAGCTTAGACAGGGGGGCGACTGAAGCTTTCTTT.

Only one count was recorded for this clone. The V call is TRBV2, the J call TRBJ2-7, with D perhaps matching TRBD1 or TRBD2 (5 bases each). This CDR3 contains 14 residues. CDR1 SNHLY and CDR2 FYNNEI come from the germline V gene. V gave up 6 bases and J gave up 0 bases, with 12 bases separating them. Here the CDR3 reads CASSRDVYSYEQYF. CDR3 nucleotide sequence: TGTGCCAGCAGCCGGGACGTATACTCCTACGAGCAGTACTTC.

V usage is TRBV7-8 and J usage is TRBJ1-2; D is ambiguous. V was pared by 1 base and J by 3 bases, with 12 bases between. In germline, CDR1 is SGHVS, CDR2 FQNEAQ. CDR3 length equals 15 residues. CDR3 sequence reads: CASSLVGRQDYGYTF. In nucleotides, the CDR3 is TGTGCCAGCAGCTTAGTCGGCCGCCAGGACTATGGCTACACCTTC.

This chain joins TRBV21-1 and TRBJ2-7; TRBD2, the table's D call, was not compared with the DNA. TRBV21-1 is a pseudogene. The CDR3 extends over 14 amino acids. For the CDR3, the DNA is TGTGCCAGCAGCCTCTGGACTGACCCCTACGAGCAGTACTTC. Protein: CASSLWTDPYEQYF.

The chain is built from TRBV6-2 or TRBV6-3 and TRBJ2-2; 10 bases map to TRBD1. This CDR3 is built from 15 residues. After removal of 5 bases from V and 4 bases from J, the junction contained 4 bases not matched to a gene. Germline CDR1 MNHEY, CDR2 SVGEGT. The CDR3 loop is CASSRTGGATGELFF. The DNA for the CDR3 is TGTGCCAGCAGTCGGACAGGGGGGGCCACCGGGGAGCTGTTTTTT.

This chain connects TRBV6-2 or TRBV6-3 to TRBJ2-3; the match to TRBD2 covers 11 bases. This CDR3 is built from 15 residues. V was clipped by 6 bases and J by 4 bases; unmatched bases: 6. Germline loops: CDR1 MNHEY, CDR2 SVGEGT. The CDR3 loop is CASSLAGGQADTQYF. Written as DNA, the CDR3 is TGTGCCAGCAGCTTAGCGGGGGGGCAAGCAGATACGCAGTATTTT.

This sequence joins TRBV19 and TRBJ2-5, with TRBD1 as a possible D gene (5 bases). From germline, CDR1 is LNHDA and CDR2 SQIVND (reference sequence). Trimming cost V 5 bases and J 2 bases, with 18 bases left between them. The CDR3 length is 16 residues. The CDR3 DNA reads TGTGCCAGTAGTGCCAAGCGACAGTTTTTACAAGAGACCCAGTACTTC. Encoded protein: CASSAKRQFLQETQYF.

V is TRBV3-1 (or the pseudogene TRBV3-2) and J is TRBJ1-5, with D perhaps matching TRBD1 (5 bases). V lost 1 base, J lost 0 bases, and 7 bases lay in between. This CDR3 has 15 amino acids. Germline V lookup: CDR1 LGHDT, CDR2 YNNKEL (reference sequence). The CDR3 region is CASSQGTLSNQPQHF. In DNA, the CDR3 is TGTGCCAGCAGCCAAGGGACACTTAGCAATCAGCCCCAGCATTTT.